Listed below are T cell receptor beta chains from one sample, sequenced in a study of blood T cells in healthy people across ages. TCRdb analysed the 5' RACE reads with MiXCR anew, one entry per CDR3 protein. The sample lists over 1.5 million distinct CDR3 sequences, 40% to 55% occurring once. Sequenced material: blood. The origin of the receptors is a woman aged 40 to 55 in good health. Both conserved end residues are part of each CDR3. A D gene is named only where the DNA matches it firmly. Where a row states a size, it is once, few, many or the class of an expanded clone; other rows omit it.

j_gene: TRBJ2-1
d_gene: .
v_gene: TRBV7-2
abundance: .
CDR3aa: CASSLAVGGEQFF
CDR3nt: TGTGCCAGCAGCTTAGCGGTGGGCGGAGAGCAGTTCTTC

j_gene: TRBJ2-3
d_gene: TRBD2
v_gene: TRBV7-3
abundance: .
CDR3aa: CASSPRGAGITDTRYF
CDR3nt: TGTGCCAGCAGCCCAAGGGGAGCGGGGATCACAGATACGCGGTATTTT

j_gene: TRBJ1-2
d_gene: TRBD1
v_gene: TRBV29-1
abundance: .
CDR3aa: CSVEGTGVGGYTF
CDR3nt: TGCAGCGTTGAAGGGACAGGGGTTGGTGGCTACACCTTC

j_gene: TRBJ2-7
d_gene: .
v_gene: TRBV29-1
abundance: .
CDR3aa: CSVEGDGQSPYEQYF
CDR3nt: TGCAGCGTTGAAGGGGATGGGCAGAGTCCCTACGAGCAGTACTTC

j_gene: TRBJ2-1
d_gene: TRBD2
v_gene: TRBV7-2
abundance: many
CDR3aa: CASSLERGGYNEQFF
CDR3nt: TGTGCCAGCAGCTTAGAGCGGGGGGGGTACAATGAGCAGTTCTTC

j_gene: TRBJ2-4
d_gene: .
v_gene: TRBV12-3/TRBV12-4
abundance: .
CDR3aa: CANSWDQSYVQYF
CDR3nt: TGTGCCAACAGTTGGGACCAATCCTACGTGCAGTACTTC

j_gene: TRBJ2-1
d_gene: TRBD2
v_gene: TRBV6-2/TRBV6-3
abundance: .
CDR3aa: CASSYSISAGGRWGNEQFF
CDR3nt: TGTGCCAGCAGTTACTCGATATCAGCGGGGGGGCGTTGGGGGAATGAGCAGTTCTTC

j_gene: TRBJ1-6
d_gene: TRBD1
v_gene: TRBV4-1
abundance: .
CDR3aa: CASRRGTGSPDNSPLHF
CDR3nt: TGCGCCAGCAGACGCGGGACAGGGAGTCCCGATAATTCACCCCTCCACTTT

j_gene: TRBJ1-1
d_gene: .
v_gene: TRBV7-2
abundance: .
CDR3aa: CASSLTTGLNTEAFF
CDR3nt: TGTGCCAGCAGCTTGACGACAGGTTTGAACACTGAAGCTTTCTTT

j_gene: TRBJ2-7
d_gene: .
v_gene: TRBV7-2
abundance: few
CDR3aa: CASSADRRYEQYF
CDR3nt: TGTGCCAGCAGCGCGGACCGCCGCTACGAGCAGTACTTC

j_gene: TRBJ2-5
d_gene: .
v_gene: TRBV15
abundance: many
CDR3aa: CATSRDLGGTQETQYF
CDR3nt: TGTGCCACCAGCAGAGATTTGGGGGGCACACAAGAGACCCAGTACTTC

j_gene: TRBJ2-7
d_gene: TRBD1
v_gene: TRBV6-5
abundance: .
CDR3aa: CASSYSSGQGYEQYF
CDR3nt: TGTGCCAGCAGTTACTCGAGCGGACAGGGCTACGAGCAGTACTTC

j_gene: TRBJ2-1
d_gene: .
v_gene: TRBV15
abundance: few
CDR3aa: CATSGWYEQFF
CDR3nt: TGTGCCACCAGCGGGTGGTATGAGCAGTTCTTC

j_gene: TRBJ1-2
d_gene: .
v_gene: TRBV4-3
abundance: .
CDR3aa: CASSQDGRVEGYTF
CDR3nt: TGCGCCAGCAGCCAAGATGGGCGGGTCGAAGGCTACACCTTC

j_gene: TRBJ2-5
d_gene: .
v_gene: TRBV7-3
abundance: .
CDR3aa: CASSLHGQQETQYF
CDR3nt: TGTGCCAGCAGCTTACATGGACAGCAAGAGACCCAGTACTTC

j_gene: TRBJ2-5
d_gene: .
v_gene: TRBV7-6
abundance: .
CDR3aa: CASSLYEKETQYF
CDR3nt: TGTGCCAGCAGCTTATACGAAAAAGAGACCCAGTACTTC

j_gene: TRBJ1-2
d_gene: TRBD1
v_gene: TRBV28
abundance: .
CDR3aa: CATTSLDRGKDGYTF
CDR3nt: TGTGCCACCACCTCCCTCGACAGGGGTAAGGATGGCTACACCTTC

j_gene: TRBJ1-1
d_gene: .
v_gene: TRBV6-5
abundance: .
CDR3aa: CASSYLGGSTEAFF
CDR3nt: TGTGCCAGCAGTTACCTAGGGGGTAGCACTGAAGCTTTCTTT

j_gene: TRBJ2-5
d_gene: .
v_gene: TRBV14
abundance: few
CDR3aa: CASSQWLGETQYF
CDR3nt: TGTGCCAGCAGCCAATGGTTGGGAGAGACCCAGTACTTC

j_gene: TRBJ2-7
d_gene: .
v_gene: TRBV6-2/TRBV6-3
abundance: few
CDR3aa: CASSAPGHINSYEQYF
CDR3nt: TGTGCCAGCAGTGCCCCGGGACACATAAACTCCTACGAGCAGTACTTC

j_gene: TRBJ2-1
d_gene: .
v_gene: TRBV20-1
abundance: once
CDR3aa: CSARVVAWDNEQFF
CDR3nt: TGCAGTGCTAGAGTGGTAGCCTGGGACAATGAGCAGTTCTTC

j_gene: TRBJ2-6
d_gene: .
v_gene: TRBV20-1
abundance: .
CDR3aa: CSARQRDSYSGANVLTF
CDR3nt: TGCAGTGCTAGGCAAAGGGATTCCTACTCTGGGGCCAACGTCCTGACTTTC

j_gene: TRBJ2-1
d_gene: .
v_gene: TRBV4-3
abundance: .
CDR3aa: CASSQAFRGNEQFF
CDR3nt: TGCGCCAGCAGCCAGGCATTTCGGGGCAATGAGCAGTTCTTC

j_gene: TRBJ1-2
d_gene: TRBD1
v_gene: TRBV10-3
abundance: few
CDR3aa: CAISESGTGLNYGYTF
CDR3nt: TGTGCCATCAGTGAGTCGGGGACAGGATTGAACTATGGCTACACCTTC

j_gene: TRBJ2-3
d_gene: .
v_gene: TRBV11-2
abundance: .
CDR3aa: CASSFPGGTDTDTQYF
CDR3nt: TGTGCCAGCAGCTTCCCCGGGGGGACAGACACAGATACGCAGTATTTT

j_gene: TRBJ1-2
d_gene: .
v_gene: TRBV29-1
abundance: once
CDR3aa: CSVDQGHYGYTF
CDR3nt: TGCAGCGTTGACCAGGGGCACTATGGCTACACCTTC

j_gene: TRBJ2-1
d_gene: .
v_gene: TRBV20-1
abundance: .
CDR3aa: CSAIGDLSYNEQFF
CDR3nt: TGCAGTGCTATAGGGGACCTCTCCTACAATGAGCAGTTCTTC

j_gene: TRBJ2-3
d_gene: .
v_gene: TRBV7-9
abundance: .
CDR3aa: CTSSPVTGKYTDTQYF
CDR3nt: TGTACCAGCAGCCCTGTTACGGGGAAGTACACAGATACGCAGTATTTT

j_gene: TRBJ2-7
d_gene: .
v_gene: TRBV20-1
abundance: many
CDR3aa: CSARTGFSYEQYF
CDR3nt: TGCAGTGCTAGGACAGGATTCTCCTACGAGCAGTACTTC

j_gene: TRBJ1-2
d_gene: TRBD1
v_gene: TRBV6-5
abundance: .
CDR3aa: CASRQPGTGALDGYTF
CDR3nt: TGTGCCAGCAGGCAACCAGGGACAGGGGCGTTGGATGGCTACACCTTC

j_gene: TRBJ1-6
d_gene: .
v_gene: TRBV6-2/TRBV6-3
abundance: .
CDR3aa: CASSYSPGSSYNSPLHF
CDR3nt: TGTGCCAGCAGTTACTCGCCGGGGAGCTCCTATAATTCACCCCTCCACTTT

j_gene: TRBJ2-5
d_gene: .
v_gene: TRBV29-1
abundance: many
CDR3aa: CSVAGGIGETQYF
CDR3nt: TGCAGCGTTGCCGGGGGTATAGGAGAGACCCAGTACTTC

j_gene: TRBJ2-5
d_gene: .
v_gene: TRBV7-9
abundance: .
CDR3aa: CASTEGRTVQETQYF
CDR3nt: TGTGCCAGCACCGAAGGGCGGACAGTCCAAGAGACCCAGTACTTC

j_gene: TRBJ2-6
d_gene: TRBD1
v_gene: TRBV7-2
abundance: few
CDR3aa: CASSRDRDGANVLTF
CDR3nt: TGTGCCAGCAGCCGCGACAGGGATGGGGCCAACGTCCTGACTTTC

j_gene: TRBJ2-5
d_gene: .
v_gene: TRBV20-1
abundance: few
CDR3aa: CSARAQIEETQYF
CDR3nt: TGCAGTGCTAGAGCCCAGATCGAGGAGACCCAGTACTTC

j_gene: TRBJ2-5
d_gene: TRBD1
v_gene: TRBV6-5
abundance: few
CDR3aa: CASSLRQGGVLGETQYF
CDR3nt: TGTGCCAGCAGTTTGCGACAGGGGGGCGTTCTAGGGGAGACCCAGTACTTC

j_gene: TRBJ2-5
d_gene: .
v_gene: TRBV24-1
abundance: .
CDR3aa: CATSDPGYQETQYF
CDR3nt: TGTGCCACCAGTGATCCGGGATACCAAGAGACCCAGTACTTC

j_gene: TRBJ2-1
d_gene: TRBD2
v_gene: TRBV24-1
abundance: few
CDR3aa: CATSGPTGTSGNNEQFF
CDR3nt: TGTGCCACCAGTGGTCCTACCGGGACTAGCGGAAACAATGAGCAGTTCTTC

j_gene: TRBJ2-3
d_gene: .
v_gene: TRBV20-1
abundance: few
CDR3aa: CSATRGSDTQYF
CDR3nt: TGCAGTGCTACCAGGGGTTCAGATACGCAGTATTTT

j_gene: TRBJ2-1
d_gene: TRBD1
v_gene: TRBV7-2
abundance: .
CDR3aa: CASSLRWDRIYNEQFF
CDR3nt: TGTGCCAGCAGCCTCAGATGGGACAGGATTTACAATGAGCAGTTCTTC

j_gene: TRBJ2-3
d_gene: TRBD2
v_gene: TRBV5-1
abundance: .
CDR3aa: CASTAGDFYTDTQYF
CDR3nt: TGCGCCAGCACCGCGGGGGACTTTTACACAGATACGCAGTATTTT

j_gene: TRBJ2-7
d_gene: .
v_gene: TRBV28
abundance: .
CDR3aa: CASSPASGDHEQYF
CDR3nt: TGTGCCAGCAGTCCGGCTTCGGGGGACCACGAGCAGTACTTC

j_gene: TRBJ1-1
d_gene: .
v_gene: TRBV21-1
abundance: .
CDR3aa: CASSRQPGNTEAFF
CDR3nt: TGTGCCAGCAGCAGACAGCCGGGAAACACTGAAGCTTTCTTT

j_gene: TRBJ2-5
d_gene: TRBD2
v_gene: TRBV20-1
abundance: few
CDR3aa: CSARDLAGGPQETQYF
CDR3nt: TGCAGTGCTAGAGACCTAGCGGGGGGGCCTCAAGAGACCCAGTACTTC

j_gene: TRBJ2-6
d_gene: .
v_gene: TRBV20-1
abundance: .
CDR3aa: CSAFVGLGANVLTF
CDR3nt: TGCAGTGCCTTTGTAGGGCTTGGGGCCAACGTCCTGACTTTC

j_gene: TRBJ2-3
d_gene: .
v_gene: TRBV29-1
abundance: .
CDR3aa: CSVEGRGPADTQYF
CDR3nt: TGCAGCGTTGAAGGGAGGGGGCCGGCAGATACGCAGTATTTT

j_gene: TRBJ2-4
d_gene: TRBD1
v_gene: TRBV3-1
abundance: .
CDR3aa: CASSLGTVDTREQYF
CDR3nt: TGTGCCAGCAGCCTAGGGACAGTTGATACGAGGGAGCAGTACTTC

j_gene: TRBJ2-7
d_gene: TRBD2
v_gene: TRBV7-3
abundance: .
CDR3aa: CASSLFAGGNNEQYF
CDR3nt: TGTGCCAGCAGCTTGTTTGCGGGGGGTAACAATGAGCAGTACTTC

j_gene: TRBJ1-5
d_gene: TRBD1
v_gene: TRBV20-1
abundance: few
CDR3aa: CSASGDRVENQPQHF
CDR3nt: TGCAGTGCTAGTGGGGACAGGGTAGAGAATCAGCCCCAGCATTTT

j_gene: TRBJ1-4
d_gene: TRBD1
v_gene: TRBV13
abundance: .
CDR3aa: CASSITTGGGGVKLFF
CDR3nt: TGTGCCAGCAGCATTACTACAGGGGGCGGCGGCGTAAAACTGTTTTTT

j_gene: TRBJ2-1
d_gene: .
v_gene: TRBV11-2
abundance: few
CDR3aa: CASSHGTDSYNEQFF
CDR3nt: TGTGCCAGCAGCCACGGGACTGACTCCTACAATGAGCAGTTCTTC

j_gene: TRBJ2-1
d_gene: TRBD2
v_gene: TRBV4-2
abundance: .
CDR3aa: CASSQDSTSGGYNEQFF
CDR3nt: TGTGCCAGCAGCCAAGATTCGACTAGCGGGGGATACAATGAGCAGTTCTTC

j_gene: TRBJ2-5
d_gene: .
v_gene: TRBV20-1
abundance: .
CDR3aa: CSARDFTGETQYF
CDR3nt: TGCAGTGCTAGAGATTTTACAGGGGAGACCCAGTACTTC

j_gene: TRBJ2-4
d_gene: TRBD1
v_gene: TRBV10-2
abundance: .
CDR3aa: CASEDRGQEYF
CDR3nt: TGCGCCAGCGAGGACAGGGGGCAGGAGTACTTC

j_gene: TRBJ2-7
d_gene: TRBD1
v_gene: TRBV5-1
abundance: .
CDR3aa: CASSPRTGSYNEQYF
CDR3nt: TGCGCCAGCAGCCCCCGGACAGGTTCCTACAATGAGCAGTACTTC

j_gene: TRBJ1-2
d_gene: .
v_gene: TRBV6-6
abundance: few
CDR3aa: CASRDPTAGYTF
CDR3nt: TGTGCCAGCAGAGACCCAACAGCAGGCTACACCTTC

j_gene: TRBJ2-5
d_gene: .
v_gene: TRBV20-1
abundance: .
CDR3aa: CSATRSQGRETQYF
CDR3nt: TGCAGTGCTACCAGATCACAGGGTAGAGAGACCCAGTACTTC

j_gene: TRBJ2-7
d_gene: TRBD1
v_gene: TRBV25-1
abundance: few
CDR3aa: CASSEPGTGGNEQYF
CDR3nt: TGTGCCAGCAGTGAACCCGGGACAGGGGGAAACGAGCAGTACTTC

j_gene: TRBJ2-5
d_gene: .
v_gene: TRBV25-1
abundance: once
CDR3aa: CASSESGWPQETQYF
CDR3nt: TGTGCCAGCAGTGAGTCAGGGTGGCCCCAAGAGACCCAGTACTTC